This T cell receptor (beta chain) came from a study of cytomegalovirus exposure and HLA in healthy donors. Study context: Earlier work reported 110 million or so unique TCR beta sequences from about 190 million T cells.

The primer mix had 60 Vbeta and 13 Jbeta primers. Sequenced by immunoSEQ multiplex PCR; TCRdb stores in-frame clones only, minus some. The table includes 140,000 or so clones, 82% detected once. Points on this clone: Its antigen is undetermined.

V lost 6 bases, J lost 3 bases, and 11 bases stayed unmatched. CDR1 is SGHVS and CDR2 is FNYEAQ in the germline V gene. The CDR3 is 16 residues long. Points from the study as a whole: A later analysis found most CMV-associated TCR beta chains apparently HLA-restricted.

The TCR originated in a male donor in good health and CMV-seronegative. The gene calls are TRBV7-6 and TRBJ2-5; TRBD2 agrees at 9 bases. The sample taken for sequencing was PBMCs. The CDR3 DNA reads TGTGCCAGCAGGACGTTAGCGGGAGTAGGGAAAGAGACCCAGTACTTC. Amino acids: CASRTLAGVGKETQYF.